One T cell receptor (beta chain) is described in this entry. These data are taken from a study of blood T cell repertoires in COVID-19. Generated by immunoSEQ multiplex PCR, the TCRdb table keeps only in-frame clones and is missing some. This table holds 95,000 to 150,000 clones, 86% found once. The germline gives CDR1 SQVTM, CDR2 ANQGSEA. The CDR3 loop spans 12 amino acids. The sequencing sample was made of peripheral blood. The chain carries TRBV29-1 and TRBJ2-2; D is perhaps TRBD1 (5 bases). This receptor was obtained from a man aged 40-55 years with acute or convalescent COVID-19. DNA of the CDR3: TGCAGTTTCCAGGGGAACACCGGGGAGCTGTTTTTT. Protein: CSFQGNTGELFF.